Included here is one T cell receptor beta chain sequence, with context. Its specificity is not known. This specimen comes from a study of response to subunit inactivated influenza vaccine. Study results and caveats: Authors suggested seasonal influenza vaccinations each recruit few new T cells.

Each CDR3 protein is one row after TCRdb ran MiXCR on the RT-PCR reads. The repertoire holds hundreds of thousands of distinct CDR3 sequences, with more than 15% as singletons. CDR1 and CDR2 (germline): SGHVS, FNYEAQ. CDR3 length: 13 amino acids. The germline V and J ends were trimmed by 0 bases and 8 bases, with 8 bases remaining between them. This chain connects TRBV7-6 to TRBJ2-1, with D hard to call. The sample consisted of PBMCs from blood, taken approximately 13 days after vaccination. This TCR was sampled from a middle-aged man who received an inactivated influenza vaccine. DNA for the CDR3: TGTGCCAGCAGCTTAGCGCTTACTTATGAGCAGTTCTTC. Translating gives CASSLALTYEQFF. Full variable domain (outside the CDR3, taken from reference TRBV7-6 and TRBJ2-1): GAGVSQSPRYKVTKRGQDVALRCDPISGHVSLYWYRQALGQGPEFLTYFNYEAQQDKSGLPNDRFSAERPEGSISTLTIQRTEQRDSAMYRCASSLALTYEQFFGPGTRLTVL.